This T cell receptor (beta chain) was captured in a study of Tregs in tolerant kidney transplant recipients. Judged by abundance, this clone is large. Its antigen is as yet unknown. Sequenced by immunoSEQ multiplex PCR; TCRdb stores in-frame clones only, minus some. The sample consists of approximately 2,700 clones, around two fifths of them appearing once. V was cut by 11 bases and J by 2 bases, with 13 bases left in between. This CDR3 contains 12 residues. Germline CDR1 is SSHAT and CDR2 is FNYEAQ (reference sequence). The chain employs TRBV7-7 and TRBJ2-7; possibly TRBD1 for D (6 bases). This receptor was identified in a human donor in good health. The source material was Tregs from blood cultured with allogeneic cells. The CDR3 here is CASSHRAYEQYF. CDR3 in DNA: TGTGCCTCTTCCCACAGGGCCTACGAGCAGTACTTC.